Below, one T cell receptor (beta chain) is given with its context. Its antigen is unknown. Germline V gene data show CDR1 as SGHVS and CDR2 as FQNEAQ. V lost 4 bases and J 2 bases, leaving 12 bases between the germline ends. This CDR3 contains 16 residues. The data stem from a study of vaccination effects on CD4 cells after COVID-19. Study-level findings and limits: Both infection-induced and vaccine-induced clones contracted markedly at late post-vaccination timepoints. Convalescent patients were scarce in the study, and it lacked early post-infection timepoints.

TCRdb's copy holds only in-frame clones and misses some; the assay was immunoSEQ multiplex PCR. The table has about 69,000 clones, just under 75% seen once. Prior to sequencing, the ViraFEST assay stimulated PBMC with viral peptide pools, which expanded the antigen-specific CD4+ T cells. Following a roughly 11-day culture, CD4+ T cells were purified. Each person got two doses of an mRNA SARS-CoV-2 vaccine, BNT162b2 or mRNA-1273. Vaccinated participants had no history of SARS-CoV-2 infection and tested negative for nucleocapsid antibodies. The authors replaced half the medium with IL-2 medium on days 3 and 7.

Sequences were derived from CD4+ T cells from PBMCs cultured with HCoV-229E spike peptides, sampled after COVID-19 vaccination. This rearrangement joins TRBV7-8 to TRBJ2-6; D perhaps matches TRBD1 (6 bases). The TCR sequence derives from a human donor who received a COVID-19 vaccine. The CDR3 nucleotides are TGTGCCAGCAGCTCCCAGGGGCGGGCTGGGGCCAACGTCCTGACTTTC. Protein product: CASSSQGRAGANVLTF.